This T cell receptor beta chain comes out of a study of CD8 T cells in Susac syndrome. The V end was cut by 8 bases, the J end by 6 bases, with 6 bases between. CDR3 length: 10 residues. RNA amounts of about 0.5 to 1 ug underwent reverse transcription with random hexamers. Each CDR3 protein gets one entry after TCRdb re-called the immunoSEQ multiplex PCR reads with MiXCR. There are under 200,000 distinct CDR3 sequences in the sample; 85% to 95% occur only once, and around 0.15% lies in the top ten. This receptor was taken from a human donor with Susac syndrome. The chain has TRBV12-3 or TRBV12-4 and TRBJ2-3, with D tentatively TRBD2 (6 bases). Material for sequencing was CD8+ T cells from PBMCs. The CDR3 nucleotides read TGTGCCAGCGGGGGGGATACGCAGTATTTT. Encoded protein: CASGGDTQYF.